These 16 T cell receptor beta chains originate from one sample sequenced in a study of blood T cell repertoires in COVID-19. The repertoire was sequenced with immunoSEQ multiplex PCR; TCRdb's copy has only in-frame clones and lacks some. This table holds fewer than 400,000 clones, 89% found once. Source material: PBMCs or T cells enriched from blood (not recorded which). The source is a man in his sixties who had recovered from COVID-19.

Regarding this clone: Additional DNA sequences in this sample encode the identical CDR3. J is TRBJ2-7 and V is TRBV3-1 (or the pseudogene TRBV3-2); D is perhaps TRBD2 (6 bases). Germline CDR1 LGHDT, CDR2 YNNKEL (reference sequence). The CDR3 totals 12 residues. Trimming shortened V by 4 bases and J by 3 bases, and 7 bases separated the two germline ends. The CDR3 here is CASSLSGYEQYF. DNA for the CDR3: TGTGCCAGCAGCCTTAGCGGCTACGAGCAGTACTTC.

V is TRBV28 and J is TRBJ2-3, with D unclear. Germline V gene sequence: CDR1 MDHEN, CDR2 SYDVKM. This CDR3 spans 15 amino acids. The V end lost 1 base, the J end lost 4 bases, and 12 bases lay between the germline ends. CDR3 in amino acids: CASSLYSLAADTQYF. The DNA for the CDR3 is TGTGCCAGCAGTTTATATTCCTTAGCTGCAGATACGCAGTATTTT.

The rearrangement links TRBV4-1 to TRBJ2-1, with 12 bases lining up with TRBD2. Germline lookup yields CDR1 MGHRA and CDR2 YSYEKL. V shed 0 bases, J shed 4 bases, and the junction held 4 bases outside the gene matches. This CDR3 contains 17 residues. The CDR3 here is CASSQDLLAGGYNEQFF. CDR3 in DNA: TGCGCCAGCAGCCAAGATCTCCTAGCGGGAGGGTACAATGAGCAGTTCTTC.

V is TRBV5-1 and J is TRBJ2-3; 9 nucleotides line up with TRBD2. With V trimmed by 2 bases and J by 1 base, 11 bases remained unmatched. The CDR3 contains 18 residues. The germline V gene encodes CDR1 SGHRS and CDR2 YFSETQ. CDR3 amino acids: CASSLGLAGSGGTDTQYF. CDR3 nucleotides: TGCGCCAGCAGCTTAGGGCTAGCGGGATCTGGGGGCACAGATACGCAGTATTTT.

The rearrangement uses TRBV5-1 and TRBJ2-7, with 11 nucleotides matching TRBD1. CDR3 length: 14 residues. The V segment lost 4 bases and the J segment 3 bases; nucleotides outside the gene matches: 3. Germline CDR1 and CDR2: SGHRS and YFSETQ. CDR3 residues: CASSGGQGVYEQYF. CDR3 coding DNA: TGCGCCAGCAGCGGGGGACAGGGGGTCTACGAGCAGTACTTC.

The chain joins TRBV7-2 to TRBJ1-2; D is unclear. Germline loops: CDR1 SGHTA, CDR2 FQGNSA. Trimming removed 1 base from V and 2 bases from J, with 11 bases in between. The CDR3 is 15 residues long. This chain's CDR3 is CASSLEFRPNYGYTF. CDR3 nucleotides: TGTGCCAGCAGCTTAGAATTCAGGCCGAACTATGGCTACACCTTC.

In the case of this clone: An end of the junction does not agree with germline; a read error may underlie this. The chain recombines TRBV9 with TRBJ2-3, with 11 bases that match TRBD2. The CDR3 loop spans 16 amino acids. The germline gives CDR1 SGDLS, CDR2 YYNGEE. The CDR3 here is CASCVVLAGGQDTQYF. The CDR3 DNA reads TGTGCCAGCTGCGTAGTTTTAGCGGGAGGGCAAGATACGCAGTATTTT.

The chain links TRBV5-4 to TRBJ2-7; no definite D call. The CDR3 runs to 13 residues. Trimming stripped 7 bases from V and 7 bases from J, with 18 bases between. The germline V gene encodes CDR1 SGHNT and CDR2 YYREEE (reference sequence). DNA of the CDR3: TGTGCCAGCTCCGAACAGCCGCCCGGAGAGCAGTACTTC. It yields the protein CASSEQPPGEQYF.

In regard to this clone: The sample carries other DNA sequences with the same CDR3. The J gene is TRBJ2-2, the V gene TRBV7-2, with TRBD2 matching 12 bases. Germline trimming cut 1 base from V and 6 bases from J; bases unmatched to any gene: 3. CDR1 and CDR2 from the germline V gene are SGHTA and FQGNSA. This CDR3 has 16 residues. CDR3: CASSLGSSGRAGELFF. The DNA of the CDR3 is TGTGCCAGCAGCTTAGGATCTAGCGGGAGGGCCGGGGAGCTGTTTTTT.

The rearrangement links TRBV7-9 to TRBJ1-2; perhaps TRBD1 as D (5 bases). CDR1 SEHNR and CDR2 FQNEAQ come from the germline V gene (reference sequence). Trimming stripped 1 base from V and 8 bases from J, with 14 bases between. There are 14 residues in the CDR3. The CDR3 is CASSLVGGTRGYTF. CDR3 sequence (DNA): TGTGCCAGCAGCTTAGTTGGGGGGACGAGAGGCTACACCTTC.

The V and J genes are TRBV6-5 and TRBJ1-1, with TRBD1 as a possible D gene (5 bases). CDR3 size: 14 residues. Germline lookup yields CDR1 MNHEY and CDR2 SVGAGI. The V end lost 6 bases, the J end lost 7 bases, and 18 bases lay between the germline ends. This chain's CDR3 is CASSAPPTVDEAFF. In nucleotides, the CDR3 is TGTGCCAGCAGCGCGCCCCCGACAGTTGATGAAGCTTTCTTT.

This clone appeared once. This chain's CDR3 is CASSDGQGGETQYF. The DNA for the CDR3 is TGCGCCAGCAGCGATGGACAGGGAGGAGAGACCCAGTACTTC. This chain connects TRBV5-1 to TRBJ2-5; 8 bases map to TRBD1. From germline, CDR1 is SGHRS and CDR2 YFSETQ. The CDR3 has 14 residues. V gave up 4 bases and J gave up 4 bases; unmatched junction bases: 6.

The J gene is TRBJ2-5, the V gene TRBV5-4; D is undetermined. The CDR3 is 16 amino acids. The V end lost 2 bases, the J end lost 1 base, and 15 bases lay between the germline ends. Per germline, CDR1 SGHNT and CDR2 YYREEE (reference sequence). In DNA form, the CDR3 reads TGTGCCAGCAGCTTTTTCCCCTCCCGGAGCCAAGAGACCCAGTACTTC. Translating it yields CASSFFPSRSQETQYF.

The CDR3 region has the DNA TGTGCCAGCAGCTATTTGACAGGTCGAAATTCTAATTCACCCCTCCACTTT. Protein sequence: CASSYLTGRNSNSPLHF. V usage is TRBV11-2 and J usage is TRBJ1-6; perhaps TRBD1 as D (6 bases). The CDR3 runs to 17 residues. Trimming cost V 4 bases and J 6 bases, with 19 bases left between them. Germline loops: CDR1 SGHAT, CDR2 FQNNGV.

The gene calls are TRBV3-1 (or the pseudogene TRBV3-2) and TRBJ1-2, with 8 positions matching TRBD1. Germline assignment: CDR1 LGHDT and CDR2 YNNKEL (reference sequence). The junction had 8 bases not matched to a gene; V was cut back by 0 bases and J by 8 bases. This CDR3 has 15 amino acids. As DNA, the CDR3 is TGTGCCAGCAGCCAAGAATCAGGACAGGGCGGCGGCTACACCTTC. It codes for CASSQESGQGGGYTF.

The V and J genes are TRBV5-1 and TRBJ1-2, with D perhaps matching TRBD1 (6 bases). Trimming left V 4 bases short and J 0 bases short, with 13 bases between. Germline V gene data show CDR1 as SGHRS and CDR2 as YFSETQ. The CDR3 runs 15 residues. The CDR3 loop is CASSPPDRPNYGYTF. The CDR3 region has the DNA TGCGCCAGCAGCCCGCCCGACAGGCCTAACTATGGCTACACCTTC.